Here is one T cell receptor (beta chain) with its context. Its antigen remains unidentified. No per-base quality is available; no much larger clone lies one base away. This same CDR3 is encoded by further DNA sequences in the sample. Looking up the germline V gene yields CDR1 LGHNA and CDR2 YNFKEQ. Inclusive of the bounding cysteine and phenylalanine, the CDR3 is 14 residues long. Only CDR3 DNA remains: 42 bases, in frame from the first base. V is trimmed back by 1 base and J by 3 bases, and the junction contains 2 bases that no gene match accounts for. The sample belongs to a study of shared clonotypes between healthy human individuals (dated by TCRdb to 2019 to 2021). About the study as a whole: The cohort comprised a couple of women and a few men aged 18 to 49 years. For each donor, CD4 naive and CD4 memory were each given three plates, CD8 naive was given two plates, and CD8 memory was given one plate. Blood TCR repertoires of five healthy adults were deeply sequenced to estimate repertoire size and the extent of clonotype sharing between individuals. To increase sequencing depth and limit assay-specific biases, TCR repertoire library preparation and sequencing were carried out by different laboratories using diverse techniques. Between about 0.9 and 10 billion PBMCs per donor were obtained by leukapheresis. What the work shows at the level of the full study, not this receptor alone: Compared with non-shared clonotypes, the clonotypes found in all four sorted-subset donors had higher generation probabilities. Based on pairwise subsampling, the degree of clonotype sharing among donors was expected to be affected by sequencing depth. The small number of donors limited the genetic and exposure-history diversity represented. Only blood was sampled, and tissue TCR repertoires likely differ from those in blood. Incomplete sequencing was indicated by rarefaction of sorted-subset datasets, despite the large sequencing depth. Across a handful of donors, approximately 5% of naive CD4, roughly 3.4% of naive CD8, roughly 2.2% of memory CD4, and 0.4% of memory CD8 clonotypes were shared. Naive subsets generally had larger estimated clonotype richness than memory subsets.

The donors were healthy, HIV-negative adults who had no recently reported acute infections or vaccinations. Only Caucasian adults living in Nashville, Tennessee, USA were represented among the donors. CD4+ T cells were enriched by magnetic negative selection; naive cells were then positively selected on CD45RA, and the negative fraction formed the memory subset. Blood was collected by leukapheresis, and PBMCs were isolated by Ficoll-Histopaque density gradient centrifugation and then cryopreserved in liquid nitrogen vapor phase. Analytical flow cytometry was used to check the purity and quantity of each magnetically sorted T cell population. Genomic DNA was isolated from every sorted fraction and measured by UV absorbance on a Nanodrop 2000c. Using the deep immunoSEQ assay, multiplex PCR amplified TCR CDR3 regions from genomic DNA. Extracted genomic DNA from each cell subset was spread evenly across all wells of several immunoSEQ 96-well plates, with each plate serving as a replicate. For sorted subsets, each replicate PCR was loaded with approximately 200 ng genomic DNA, equivalent to 30,000 or so T cell genomes. The purified libraries were quantified using a Qubit 3.0 fluorometer, sized with a Bioanalyzer 2100, and then quantified again using the KAPA Library Quantification kit. A separate single-read 150-cycle Illumina NextSeq 550 flow cell was used to sequence each immunoSEQ 96-well plate. As for the authors' bioinformatics: The immunoSEQ output contained only junctional sequences without quality scores, so filtering could not match that applied to full-length reads. To assign V/J genes and CDR3, sequences were annotated against IMGT germline references using PyIR, a Python wrapper for IgBLAST v1.9. Reads were removed for weak V/J assignments (E-value above 1e-6), missing CDR3, stop codons, out-of-frame junctions, or ambiguous translated residues. V3J clonotypes were defined as sequences sharing the same inferred V gene, J gene, and CDR3 amino acid sequence. To compute the percentage overlap between repertoires, the number of shared unique clonotypes was divided by the size of the smaller repertoire. Richness of each repertoire was evaluated using RTK rarefaction, the Chao1 estimator, and Recon v2.1 estimates of unobserved clonotypes. For all TCRbeta clonotypes obtained by the gDNA method from a few donors, generation probabilities were computed with OLGA. Drawn from immuneACCESS, this table holds only the in-frame rearrangements with V and J called that TCRdb kept. Clones are partly lost; checked studies trace under half to an unresolved V gene and leave the rest unexplained. V and J calls and clone size come straight from that table; D and trimming were deduced from the DNA. The sample table holds 2 million to 2.5 million clones, of which over 90% were seen once. The ten most abundant clones make up 0.39% of the sample.

The sample comprised naive CD4+ T cells from PBMCs. According to the study, the label for this sample's cell subset or site signals: CD45RA+ positively selected. The rearranged segments are TRBV4-2 and TRBJ2-7; TRBD1 lines up with 8 middle nucleotides. This receptor was taken from a man aged 18 to 30 in good health. Some clones in this sample may be carry-over from other donors' samples. The CDR3 corresponds to CASSQGTGYYEQYF. Here is the DNA: TGTGCCAGCAGCCAAGGGACAGGGTACTACGAGCAGTACTTC.